These 23 T cell receptor beta chains originate from one sample sequenced in a study of T cell repertoires in cytomegalovirus infection. These receptors are not linked to any known antigen. TCRdb itself ran the reads through MiXCR, one entry per CDR3 protein. This table has about 770,000 distinct CDR3 sequences, 25% to 35% appearing once. Sequenced here: cultured CD8+ T cells from PBMCs, sampled from culture after CMV antigen stimulation. Every receptor here comes from a human donor in good health (CMV status not recorded). Some clones in this sample may be carry-over from other donors' samples.

This rearrangement joins TRBV19 to TRBJ1-1; no clear D. Germline values: CDR1 LNHDA, CDR2 SQIVND (reference sequence). The CDR3 has 10 amino acids. Trimming removed 4 bases at V and 8 bases at J, with 5 bases between. Here the CDR3 reads CASSTKEAFF. Written as DNA, the CDR3 is TGTGCCAGTAGTACGAAAGAAGCTTTCTTT. Together with reference TRBV19 and TRBJ1-1, the CDR3 gives the full variable domain: DGGITQSPKYLFRKEGQNVTLSCEQNLNHDAMYWYRQDPGQGLRLIYYSQIVNDFQKGDIAEGYSVSREKKESFPLTVTSAQKNPTAFYLCASSTKEAFFGQGTRLTVV.

This clonotype has a handful of counts. The V and J genes are TRBV15 and TRBJ2-7; 8 positions agree with TRBD1. J was trimmed by 7 bases and V by 1 base; bases with no gene match: 9. CDR3 size: 15 residues. CDR1 is LNHNV and CDR2 is YYDKDF in the germline V gene (reference sequence). CDR3 region: CATSRGDRHSDEQYV. DNA for the CDR3: TGTGCCACCAGCAGAGGGGACAGGCACTCTGATGAGCAGTACGTC.

The table lists this clonotype with a count of one. The CDR3, as DNA: TGTGCCAGCACTTGGACTAGCGGGGGGTTTTACACCGGGGAGCTGTTTTTT. It encodes CASTWTSGGFYTGELFF. The chain joins TRBV2 to TRBJ2-2; TRBD2 agrees at 14 bases. The CDR3 spans 17 residues. Germline values: CDR1 SNHLY, CDR2 FYNNEI. V was clipped by 7 bases and J by 3 bases; unmatched bases: 7.

There are a few counts of this clonotype. The chain links TRBV6-1 to TRBJ2-7; 7 nucleotides align to TRBD1. Germline V CDR1 and CDR2: MNHNS, SASEGT. V lost 8 bases, J lost 3 bases, and 16 bases stayed unmatched. This CDR3 is 16 amino acids long. The CDR3 DNA reads as TGTGCCAGCCAAAGGCTCTCCTCCGGGACAGTCTACGAGCAGTACTTC. It specifies CASQRLSSGTVYEQYF.

CDR3 nucleotides: TGTGCCAGCGGACCCCACTCTAGCACAGATACGCAGTATTTT. Translated: CASGPHSSTDTQYF. The chain carries TRBV6-1 and TRBJ2-3; D is unresolved. Looked up from germline, CDR1 is MNHNS and CDR2 is SASEGT. The CDR3 is 14 amino acids. V was shortened by 8 bases and J by 0 bases, with 12 bases between the two germline ends.

This clonotype was recorded many times. The V and J genes are TRBV7-2 and TRBJ2-1; 7 bases are shared with TRBD2. Per germline, CDR1 SGHTA and CDR2 FQGNSA. CDR3 length: 15 residues. J gave up 2 bases and V 5 bases, and 6 bases lay outside the gene matches. Here the CDR3 reads CASSISGAAYNEQFF. In nucleotides, the CDR3 is TGTGCCAGCAGCATCAGCGGGGCTGCCTACAATGAGCAGTTCTTC.

Here the CDR3 DNA reads TGTGCCAGCGGGACAGGGGATCAATATACGCAGTATTTT. Translating gives CASGTGDQYTQYF. The chain recombines TRBV27 with TRBJ2-3; 10 positions agree with TRBD1. The CDR3 has 13 amino acids. V gave up 8 bases and J gave up 7 bases; unmatched junction bases: 6. Per germline, CDR1 MNHEY and CDR2 SMNVEV (reference sequence).

CDR3 amino acids: CASSPLAGDTIYF. Here the CDR3 DNA reads TGTGCCAGCAGTCCTCTGGCAGGGGACACCATATATTTT. The genes are TRBV12-3 or TRBV12-4 and TRBJ1-3; TRBD1 might be the D (6 bases). V was clipped by 5 bases and J by 8 bases, with 13 bases between them. The CDR3 has 13 residues.

This clonotype was observed a few times. The chain links TRBV7-8 to TRBJ2-2; weak D call: TRBD2 (7 bases). The V and J ends lost 8 bases and 7 bases respectively, with 14 bases between them. CDR3 length equals 13 residues. From germline, CDR1 is SGHVS and CDR2 FQNEAQ. The CDR3 reads CASEGGPDGELFF. The CDR3 DNA is TGTGCCAGCGAGGGGGGGCCGGACGGGGAGCTGTTTTTT.

In DNA, the CDR3 is TGTGCCAGCAGTTTATCTGGCGGGGTCACCTCCTACGAGCAGTACTTC. It specifies CASSLSGGVTSYEQYF. The gene calls are TRBV27 and TRBJ2-7; TRBD2 might be the D (6 bases). Germline CDR1 reads MNHEY; CDR2 reads SMNVEV (reference sequence). The V and J ends lost 0 bases and 0 bases respectively, with 12 bases between them. CDR3 length: 16 residues.

For this clonotype: Possible read error: a much larger clone is one base away. The chain employs TRBV7-6 and TRBJ2-1, with D uncertain. The CDR3 covers 11 residues. Germline V gene sequence: CDR1 SGHVS, CDR2 FNYEAQ. DNA of the CDR3: TGTACCAGCAGCCGGTACAATGAGCAGTTCTTC. It codes for CTSSRYNEQFF.

The rearrangement joins TRBV27 to TRBJ2-7, with 8 bases matching TRBD2. With V trimmed by 7 bases and J by 0 bases, 8 bases remained unmatched. The CDR3 length is 15 residues. Germline CDR1 is MNHEY and CDR2 is SMNVEV (reference sequence). The CDR3 sequence: CASTPTGGTSYEQYF. The CDR3 region has the DNA TGTGCCAGCACCCCCACGGGAGGGACCTCCTACGAGCAGTACTTC.

This clonotype showed up just a few times. The V and J genes are TRBV7-9 and TRBJ1-6; D remains unclear. V was shortened by 5 bases and J by 8 bases, with 19 bases between the two germline ends. The germline CDR1 and CDR2 sequences are SEHNR and FQNEAQ (reference sequence). The CDR3 extends over 16 amino acids. The CDR3 DNA reads TGTGCCAGCAGCCTCCTTCCCGGCTCCTCGGATTCACCCCTCCACTTT. Its translation: CASSLLPGSSDSPLHF.

This clonotype was recorded a few times. The chain employs TRBV19 and TRBJ2-1, with 7 bases fitting TRBD2. In germline, CDR1 is LNHDA, CDR2 SQIVND (reference sequence). CDR3 size: 15 residues. The J segment lost 3 bases and the V segment lost 4 bases, leaving 6 bases of the junction unmatched. The CDR3: CASSTAGESYNEQFF. The DNA of the CDR3 is TGTGCCAGTAGTACTGCGGGGGAGAGCTACAATGAGCAGTTCTTC.

At least ten counts were recorded for this clonotype. The V gene is TRBV7-8, the J gene TRBJ2-3; D unresolved. The V gene lost 6 bases and the J gene lost 1 base, with 11 bases spanning the gap. The CDR3 loop spans 14 amino acids. Germline V gene lookup returns CDR1 SGHVS and CDR2 FQNEAQ. The CDR3 sequence is CASRSYEGTDTQYF. CDR3 in DNA: TGTGCCAGCAGGTCATACGAGGGCACAGATACGCAGTATTTT.

In its sample, this clonotype was seen many times. The V gene is TRBV7-9, the J gene TRBJ2-1; TRBD1 matches 9 bases. From germline, CDR1 is SEHNR and CDR2 FQNEAQ (reference sequence). Trimming cost V 5 bases and J 4 bases; bases outside gene matches: 6. This CDR3 is built from 15 residues. CDR3 region: CASSPRQGVYNEQFF. CDR3 nucleotide sequence: TGTGCCAGCAGCCCCCGACAGGGGGTTTACAATGAGCAGTTCTTC.

The chain uses TRBV10-3 and TRBJ2-7; D is undetermined. This CDR3 has 11 amino acids. Germline loops: CDR1 ENHRY, CDR2 SYGVKD. Trimming left V 10 bases short and J 5 bases short, with 12 bases between. As DNA, the CDR3 is TGTGCCACGGCCTACGATCACGAGCAGTACTTC. Translated: CATAYDHEQYF.

In its sample, this clonotype was seen a few times. This sequence joins TRBV4-3 and TRBJ2-2, with no clear D. The CDR3 runs to 15 residues. The V end was cut by 0 bases, the J end by 6 bases, with 11 bases between. CDR1 LGHNA and CDR2 YSLEER come from the germline V gene. DNA for the CDR3: TGCGCCAGCAGCCAAGATGGAGAAGGATCCGGGGAGCTGTTTTTT. Translating gives CASSQDGEGSGELFF.

V gene TRBV6-5 combines with J gene TRBJ2-7, with D tentatively TRBD1 (5 bases). Trimming stripped 2 bases from V and 5 bases from J, with 13 bases between. The CDR3 sequence is 14 residues long. Per germline, CDR1 MNHEY and CDR2 SVGAGI. The CDR3 DNA reads as TGTGCCAGCAGTTACAGCAGGGATGGAAACGAGCAGTACTTC. Translating it yields CASSYSRDGNEQYF.

This clonotype has more than one count but fewer than ten. The chain links TRBV20-1 to TRBJ2-3; no clear D gene. Germline V gene data show CDR1 as DFQATT and CDR2 as SNEGSKA (reference sequence). V was pared by 3 bases and J by 1 base, with 11 bases between. The CDR3 consists of 14 residues. CDR3 region: CSASTFVGTDTQYF. The CDR3 DNA follows: TGCAGTGCTAGTACGTTCGTTGGCACAGATACGCAGTATTTT.

A few counts support this clonotype. The rearrangement joins TRBV6-1 to TRBJ2-7; 7 bases line up with TRBD1. J lost 3 bases, V lost 2 bases, and 4 bases had no gene match. CDR3 length: 14 residues. CDR1 is MNHNS and CDR2 is SASEGT in the germline V gene. The CDR3 sequence: CASSESQGSYEQYV. The CDR3 DNA reads as TGTGCCAGCAGTGAATCACAGGGGAGCTACGAGCAGTACGTC.

The chain's CDR3 is CASSYLRGGYEQFF. CDR3 in DNA: TGTGCCAGCAGTTACTTGCGGGGGGGATATGAGCAGTTCTTC. The chain employs TRBV6-5 and TRBJ2-1; 9 bases match TRBD2. There are 14 residues in the CDR3. Germline values: CDR1 MNHEY, CDR2 SVGAGI. Unmatched junction bases numbered 3, after V lost 1 base and J lost 8 bases.

V and J are TRBV12-3 or TRBV12-4 and TRBJ2-4; D may be TRBD2 (5 bases). V lost 10 bases, J lost 4 bases, and 23 bases lay in between. The CDR3 is 16 amino acids. This chain's CDR3 is CATSILGRVRKNIQYF. The CDR3 coding sequence is TGTGCCACCTCCATCCTAGGGCGGGTCCGAAAAAACATTCAGTACTTC.